This T cell receptor (beta chain) stems from a study of CD8 T cells in ankylosing spondylitis. Study outcomes and limitations: Seemingly distinctive of ankylosing spondylitis blood was a TCR beta motif formed by eight highly homologous variants. In reactive arthritis synovial fluid and blood, some motif variants had been reported before. Researchers reportedly found disease-linked clones significantly enriched in matched ankylosing spondylitis synovial fluid.

V lost 3 bases and J 4 bases, leaving 12 bases between the germline ends. Germline lookup yields CDR1 DFQATT and CDR2 SNEGSKA (reference sequence). This CDR3 contains 13 residues. Quantitative barcoded 5'-RACE was used to prepare TCR beta libraries. One entry per CDR3 protein, called by TCRdb with MiXCR from the 5' RACE reads. The sample has about 150,000 distinct CDR3 sequences, about 7.3% seen once. Concerning this clonotype: Its antigen is not identified.

The chain uses TRBV20-1 and TRBJ1-2, with no clear D. This TCR was recovered from a female donor with ankylosing spondylitis or in good health (not recorded which). Sequencing was done on a sample of blood, either unsorted or a sorted T cell fraction (not recorded which). CDR3 protein: CSASRDTLYGYTF. The CDR3 bases are TGCAGTGCTAGCCGGGATACTCTCTATGGCTACACCTTC.